A selection of T cell receptor beta chains follows, all from one sample in a study of shared clonotypes between healthy human individuals. Profiling relied on immunoSEQ multiplex PCR, and the TCRdb table lists in-frame clones only, not all of them. The top ten clones hold 0.35% to 0.45% of a sample with 2.3 million or so clones, approximately 93% of them seen once. Sequences were obtained from naive CD4+ T cells from PBMCs. These receptor sequences come from a man between 18 and 29 years old in good health. Some clones in this sample may be carry-over from other donors' samples. Both conserved end residues are part of each CDR3. A D gene is named only where the DNA matches it firmly. Size is stated for part of the rows, as once, few or many counts, or as a class when the clone is expanded.

v_call: TRBV2; clone_size: NA; j_call: TRBJ1-5; d_call: NA; cdr3_aa: CASSEREGQPQHF; cdr3_nt: TGTGCCAGCAGTGAGCGGGAAGGACAGCCCCAGCATTTT
v_call: TRBV7-3; clone_size: NA; j_call: TRBJ2-5; d_call: NA; cdr3_aa: CASSRTVGETQYF; cdr3_nt: TGTGCCAGCAGCCGGACAGTCGGCGAGACCCAGTACTTC
v_call: TRBV23-1; clone_size: NA; j_call: TRBJ1-2; d_call: NA; cdr3_aa: CANPTPGKSGYTF; cdr3_nt: TGCGCCAACCCGACTCCCGGGAAGAGTGGCTACACCTTC
v_call: TRBV27; clone_size: NA; j_call: TRBJ2-7; d_call: NA; cdr3_aa: CASSYRDMGYEQYF; cdr3_nt: TGTGCCAGCAGTTACCGGGACATGGGGTACGAGCAGTACTTC
v_call: TRBV9; clone_size: NA; j_call: TRBJ1-3; d_call: NA; cdr3_aa: CASSAREFFSGNTIYF; cdr3_nt: TGTGCCAGCAGCGCTAGAGAGTTCTTCTCTGGAAACACCATATATTTT
v_call: TRBV5-6; clone_size: NA; j_call: TRBJ2-7; d_call: TRBD2; cdr3_aa: CASSNQAGGSYEQYF; cdr3_nt: TGTGCCAGCAGCAACCAAGCGGGGGGGTCCTACGAGCAGTACTTC
v_call: TRBV18; clone_size: NA; j_call: TRBJ2-5; d_call: TRBD1; cdr3_aa: CASSPTGGEETQYF; cdr3_nt: TGTGCCAGCTCACCAACAGGGGGCGAAGAGACCCAGTACTTC
v_call: TRBV7-9; clone_size: once; j_call: TRBJ2-7; d_call: NA; cdr3_aa: CASSLVGLRDEQYF; cdr3_nt: TGTGCCAGCAGCTTAGTGGGCCTTCGGGACGAGCAGTACTTC
v_call: TRBV14; clone_size: NA; j_call: TRBJ2-1; d_call: TRBD2; cdr3_aa: CATSLNSGRGHGAEQFF; cdr3_nt: TGTGCCACCTCCCTGAATAGCGGGAGGGGGCATGGGGCTGAGCAGTTCTTC
v_call: TRBV6-5; clone_size: NA; j_call: TRBJ2-2; d_call: NA; cdr3_aa: CASRVPKNTGELFF; cdr3_nt: TGTGCCAGTAGGGTCCCAAAAAACACCGGGGAGCTGTTTTTT
v_call: TRBV6-6; clone_size: once; j_call: TRBJ1-3; d_call: NA; cdr3_aa: CASSYSAQGSGNTIYF; cdr3_nt: TGTGCCAGCAGTTACTCGGCCCAAGGGTCTGGAAACACCATATATTTT
v_call: TRBV2; clone_size: NA; j_call: TRBJ2-2; d_call: NA; cdr3_aa: CARGALSNTGELFF; cdr3_nt: TGTGCCAGGGGGGCACTCTCAAACACCGGGGAGCTGTTTTTT
v_call: TRBV12-5; clone_size: NA; j_call: TRBJ1-1; d_call: NA; cdr3_aa: CASGLRRPLEAFF; cdr3_nt: TGTGCTAGTGGCCTGCGTAGGCCCTTAGAAGCTTTCTTT
v_call: TRBV5-1; clone_size: NA; j_call: TRBJ2-1; d_call: TRBD2; cdr3_aa: CASSLISGRNDEQFF; cdr3_nt: TGCGCCAGCAGCTTGATTAGCGGGAGAAATGATGAGCAGTTCTTC
v_call: TRBV5-1; clone_size: NA; j_call: TRBJ1-4; d_call: NA; cdr3_aa: CASSLGNLATNEKLFF; cdr3_nt: TGCGCCAGCAGCTTGGGGAACCTTGCAACTAATGAAAAACTGTTTTTT
v_call: TRBV6-5; clone_size: NA; j_call: TRBJ2-1; d_call: TRBD1; cdr3_aa: CASSYGDRNSNEQFF; cdr3_nt: TGTGCCAGCAGTTACGGGGACAGGAACAGCAATGAGCAGTTCTTC
v_call: TRBV10-3; clone_size: NA; j_call: TRBJ2-7; d_call: TRBD1; cdr3_aa: CAISLNQGAYEQYF; cdr3_nt: TGTGCCATCAGTTTAAATCAGGGGGCGTACGAGCAGTACTTC
v_call: TRBV6-6; clone_size: NA; j_call: TRBJ2-1; d_call: NA; cdr3_aa: CASSNRQNEQFF; cdr3_nt: TGTGCCAGCAGTAACAGGCAAAATGAGCAGTTCTTC
v_call: TRBV28; clone_size: NA; j_call: TRBJ1-4; d_call: NA; cdr3_aa: CTSGQGEKLFF; cdr3_nt: TGTACCTCGGGGCAGGGGGAAAAACTGTTTTTT
v_call: TRBV9; clone_size: once; j_call: TRBJ2-7; d_call: TRBD2; cdr3_aa: CASSVTGTSGSYEQYF; cdr3_nt: TGTGCCAGCAGCGTAACCGGGACTAGCGGTTCCTACGAGCAGTACTTC
v_call: TRBV5-4; clone_size: NA; j_call: TRBJ2-7; d_call: NA; cdr3_aa: CASSLDFGTMREQYF; cdr3_nt: TGTGCCAGCAGCTTGGACTTCGGGACAATGAGGGAGCAGTACTTC
v_call: TRBV18; clone_size: NA; j_call: TRBJ2-7; d_call: NA; cdr3_aa: CASSLKDTSGEQYF; cdr3_nt: TGTGCCAGCTCGCTCAAGGATACGTCGGGGGAGCAGTACTTC
v_call: TRBV9; clone_size: NA; j_call: TRBJ1-1; d_call: NA; cdr3_aa: CASSAGGNTEAFF; cdr3_nt: TGTGCCAGCAGCGCCGGAGGGAACACTGAAGCTTTCTTT
v_call: TRBV6-6; clone_size: NA; j_call: TRBJ1-1; d_call: TRBD1; cdr3_aa: CASSYGDRVGTEAFF; cdr3_nt: TGTGCCAGCAGTTACGGAGACAGGGTGGGAACTGAAGCTTTCTTT
v_call: TRBV6-1; clone_size: NA; j_call: TRBJ1-1; d_call: NA; cdr3_aa: CASSEWGTEAFF; cdr3_nt: TGTGCCAGCAGTGAGTGGGGGACTGAAGCTTTCTTT
v_call: TRBV6-1; clone_size: once; j_call: TRBJ1-5; d_call: TRBD1; cdr3_aa: CASSGGVTGNQPQHF; cdr3_nt: TGTGCCAGCAGTGGGGGGGTGACAGGGAATCAGCCCCAGCATTTT
v_call: TRBV28; clone_size: NA; j_call: TRBJ2-5; d_call: NA; cdr3_aa: CASRDRRYQETQYF; cdr3_nt: TGTGCCAGCAGGGACAGACGGTACCAAGAGACCCAGTACTTC
v_call: TRBV27; clone_size: once; j_call: TRBJ2-3; d_call: NA; cdr3_aa: CASSLILASTDTQYF; cdr3_nt: TGTGCCAGCAGCCTTATCCTAGCGAGCACAGATACGCAGTATTTT
v_call: TRBV10-3; clone_size: NA; j_call: TRBJ2-7; d_call: TRBD1; cdr3_aa: CAISDPVGAGGYEQYF; cdr3_nt: TGTGCCATCAGTGACCCCGTCGGGGCAGGGGGCTACGAGCAGTACTTC
v_call: TRBV9; clone_size: NA; j_call: TRBJ2-6; d_call: NA; cdr3_aa: CASSPRTKLFSGANVLTF; cdr3_nt: TGTGCCAGCAGCCCCCGGACTAAATTATTCTCTGGGGCCAACGTCCTGACTTTC
v_call: TRBV5-1; clone_size: NA; j_call: TRBJ2-7; d_call: NA; cdr3_aa: CASSLYPGYEQYF; cdr3_nt: TGCGCCAGCAGCTTATACCCAGGGTACGAGCAGTACTTC
v_call: TRBV30; clone_size: NA; j_call: TRBJ2-3; d_call: TRBD2; cdr3_aa: CAWSVVAGVVPDTQYF; cdr3_nt: TGTGCCTGGAGTGTTGTGGCGGGAGTTGTCCCAGATACGCAGTATTTT
v_call: TRBV10-2; clone_size: NA; j_call: TRBJ2-2; d_call: TRBD2; cdr3_aa: CASKAGGTTGELFF; cdr3_nt: TGCGCCAGCAAGGCGGGAGGAACCACCGGGGAGCTGTTTTTT
v_call: TRBV18; clone_size: NA; j_call: TRBJ1-5; d_call: NA; cdr3_aa: CASSSLQDQPQHF; cdr3_nt: TGTGCCAGCTCATCACTACAAGATCAGCCCCAGCATTTT
v_call: TRBV7-2; clone_size: few; j_call: TRBJ1-1; d_call: NA; cdr3_aa: CASSLMNTEAFF; cdr3_nt: TGTGCCAGCAGCTTAATGAACACTGAAGCTTTCTTT
v_call: TRBV6-1; clone_size: NA; j_call: TRBJ1-2; d_call: NA; cdr3_aa: CASSALTDNYGYTF; cdr3_nt: TGTGCCAGCAGCGCCCTGACAGATAACTATGGCTACACCTTC
v_call: TRBV5-1; clone_size: once; j_call: TRBJ1-4; d_call: NA; cdr3_aa: CASSGGTGGEKLFF; cdr3_nt: TGCGCCAGCAGCGGCGGGACCGGTGGAGAAAAACTGTTTTTT
v_call: TRBV11-2; clone_size: once; j_call: TRBJ2-7; d_call: NA; cdr3_aa: CASSQGTGSYEQYF; cdr3_nt: TGTGCCAGCAGTCAAGGTACGGGCTCCTACGAGCAGTACTTC
v_call: TRBV19; clone_size: once; j_call: TRBJ1-5; d_call: TRBD1; cdr3_aa: CASSTPGSGQDNQPQHF; cdr3_nt: TGTGCCAGTAGTACCCCCGGCTCGGGACAGGACAATCAGCCCCAGCATTTT
v_call: TRBV27; clone_size: NA; j_call: TRBJ2-5; d_call: NA; cdr3_aa: CASSRYEEFETQYF; cdr3_nt: TGTGCCAGCAGTAGGTACGAAGAATTCGAGACCCAGTACTTC
v_call: TRBV5-4; clone_size: NA; j_call: TRBJ2-5; d_call: NA; cdr3_aa: CASSLEPLGAQYF; cdr3_nt: TGTGCCAGCAGCTTGGAGCCCCTCGGGGCCCAGTACTTC
v_call: TRBV29-1; clone_size: NA; j_call: TRBJ2-5; d_call: NA; cdr3_aa: CSVEVNLRETQYF; cdr3_nt: TGCAGCGTTGAAGTTAACCTCCGCGAGACCCAGTACTTC
v_call: TRBV4-3; clone_size: once; j_call: TRBJ2-3; d_call: NA; cdr3_aa: CASSQVGSPGTDTQYF; cdr3_nt: TGCGCCAGCAGCCAAGTGGGCTCCCCGGGCACAGATACGCAGTATTTT
v_call: TRBV18; clone_size: once; j_call: TRBJ2-7; d_call: TRBD1; cdr3_aa: CASSPLPGQASYEQYF; cdr3_nt: TGTGCCAGCTCACCGCTTCCGGGACAGGCCTCCTACGAGCAGTACTTC
v_call: TRBV14; clone_size: NA; j_call: TRBJ2-1; d_call: NA; cdr3_aa: CASSRAVRQPGNEQFF; cdr3_nt: TGTGCCAGCAGCAGAGCCGTGAGACAGCCGGGCAATGAGCAGTTCTTC
v_call: TRBV2; clone_size: NA; j_call: TRBJ2-7; d_call: NA; cdr3_aa: CATREDFSYEQYF; cdr3_nt: TGTGCCACCCGCGAGGACTTCTCCTACGAGCAGTACTTC
v_call: TRBV12-5; clone_size: NA; j_call: TRBJ1-1; d_call: NA; cdr3_aa: CASGPGQFNTEAFF; cdr3_nt: TGTGCTAGTGGTCCCGGACAGTTCAACACTGAAGCTTTCTTT
v_call: TRBV5-1; clone_size: NA; j_call: TRBJ2-3; d_call: NA; cdr3_aa: CASSSAPGPDTQYF; cdr3_nt: TGCGCCAGCAGCTCGGCCCCGGGGCCAGATACGCAGTATTTT
v_call: TRBV6-5; clone_size: NA; j_call: TRBJ1-2; d_call: NA; cdr3_aa: CASSYIPGAGYGYTF; cdr3_nt: TGTGCCAGCAGTTATATCCCGGGGGCTGGCTATGGCTACACCTTC
v_call: TRBV6-5; clone_size: NA; j_call: TRBJ1-2; d_call: NA; cdr3_aa: CASSYSGAGGYTF; cdr3_nt: TGTGCCAGCAGTTACTCGGGGGCTGGCGGCTACACCTTC
v_call: TRBV28; clone_size: NA; j_call: TRBJ1-2; d_call: NA; cdr3_aa: CASSPWGDGILFYTF; cdr3_nt: TGTGCCAGCAGCCCGTGGGGGGACGGCATCCTCTTTTACACCTTC
v_call: TRBV10-1; clone_size: NA; j_call: TRBJ2-4; d_call: NA; cdr3_aa: CASSPRTEGNIQYF; cdr3_nt: TGCGCCAGCAGCCCCCGGACCGAGGGAAACATTCAGTACTTC
v_call: TRBV5-4; clone_size: NA; j_call: TRBJ1-2; d_call: TRBD1; cdr3_aa: CASSLPQGQGVYGYTF; cdr3_nt: TGTGCCAGCAGCTTGCCTCAAGGACAGGGCGTTTATGGCTACACCTTC
v_call: TRBV19; clone_size: NA; j_call: TRBJ1-1; d_call: TRBD1; cdr3_aa: CASSRGTGGMNTEAFF; cdr3_nt: TGTGCCAGTAGTCGAGGGACAGGGGGCATGAACACTGAAGCTTTCTTT
v_call: TRBV10-3; clone_size: NA; j_call: TRBJ2-1; d_call: TRBD2; cdr3_aa: CATGLRGNEQFF; cdr3_nt: TGTGCCACGGGACTACGGGGCAATGAGCAGTTCTTC
v_call: TRBV28; clone_size: NA; j_call: TRBJ1-1; d_call: NA; cdr3_aa: CASSSNADNTEAFF; cdr3_nt: TGTGCCAGCAGTTCGAATGCCGACAACACTGAAGCTTTCTTT